The 32 T cell receptor beta chains below all came from one sample that was sequenced in a study of shared T cell receptors in the human thymus. The repertoire was sequenced with immunoSEQ multiplex PCR; TCRdb's copy has only in-frame clones and lacks some. The data show roughly 550,000 clones, 75% to 80% seen once. This same sample was also taken into another study, of human thymus T cells.

Sequenced material: thymocytes. The receptors shown here come from a boy under two years old with a congenital heart defect.

In its sample, this clone was seen a few times. The chain uses TRBV7-9 and TRBJ2-5; D ambiguous. CDR1 and CDR2 from the germline V gene are SEHNR and FQNEAQ (reference sequence). This CDR3 is built from 13 residues. V lost 4 bases and J lost 1, with 7 bases in between. The CDR3 loop is CASSSNFQETQYF. The CDR3 DNA reads as TGTGCCAGCAGCTCTAATTTCCAAGAGACCCAGTACTTC.

The chain joins TRBV28 to TRBJ2-7, with a weak D call TRBD1 (5 bases). The CDR3 spans 13 residues. Trimming left V 3 bases short and J 1 base short, with 7 bases between. The germline gives CDR1 MDHEN, CDR2 SYDVKM. DNA of the CDR3: TGTGCCAGCAGTTTCCACAGGTCCTACGAGCAGTACTTC. Translation gives CASSFHRSYEQYF.

This chain uses TRBV14 with TRBJ2-7; 9 nucleotides match TRBD2. Trimming took 5 bases from V and 5 from J; bases not matched to a gene: 10. Germline CDR1 is SGHDN and CDR2 is FVKESK. The CDR3 runs to 15 residues. CDR3 nucleotide sequence: TGTGCCAGCAGCGGATCGTTAGCGGGAGAGGACGAGCAGTACTTC. Residues: CASSGSLAGEDEQYF.

The chain carries TRBV18 and TRBJ2-7; no clear D gene. Germline V gene data show CDR1 as KGHSH and CDR2 as LQKENI. V gave up 2 bases and J gave up 0 bases, with 8 bases separating them. The CDR3 has 14 residues. In nucleotides, the CDR3 is TGTGCCAGCTCACCAACAGCCCTCTCCTACGAGCAGTACTTC. Protein: CASSPTALSYEQYF.

CDR3: CASSLGAGEAFF. The CDR3 region has the DNA TGTGCCAGCAGCTTAGGTGCCGGTGAAGCTTTCTTT. This chain joins TRBV7-9 and TRBJ1-1; D gene unclear. The CDR3 spans 12 residues. Germline CDR1 is SEHNR and CDR2 is FQNEAQ (reference sequence). The V gene lost 1 base and the J gene lost 7 bases, with 7 bases spanning the gap.

The V gene is TRBV28, the J gene TRBJ1-2; no firm D call. CDR1 is MDHEN, CDR2 SYDVKM, per germline. The length of the CDR3 is 15 residues. Trimming pared 4 bases from V and 8 bases from J, leaving 20 bases between. CDR3 coding DNA: TGTGCCAGCAGTTGGGGTCCCGGCCCTGAGGGCGGCTACACCTTC. It is translated as CASSWGPGPEGGYTF.

The chain has TRBV7-2 and TRBJ1-3; 9 bases map to TRBD1. The CDR3 runs 13 residues. The V segment lost 5 bases and the J segment 8 bases; nucleotides outside the gene matches: 4. Germline lookup yields CDR1 SGHTA and CDR2 FQGNSA. CDR3 protein: CASSKDRGDTIYF. Here the CDR3 DNA reads TGTGCCAGCAGCAAAGACAGGGGGGACACCATATATTTT.

This chain connects TRBV4-1 to TRBJ2-3; TRBD2 is a possible D gene (6 bases). This CDR3 has 18 amino acids. Germline CDR1 MGHRA, CDR2 YSYEKL. Trimming stripped 0 bases from V and 1 base from J, with 17 bases between. CDR3 in amino acids: CASSQESLTRRGTDTQYF. DNA of the CDR3: TGCGCCAGCAGCCAAGAGTCCCTGACTAGGAGGGGCACAGATACGCAGTATTTT.

The chain has TRBV27 and TRBJ2-1; D not resolved. This CDR3 has 13 residues. Trimming left V 4 bases short and J 10 bases short, with 14 bases between. Germline V gene data show CDR1 as MNHEY and CDR2 as SMNVEV (reference sequence). The CDR3 sequence is CASSSQRLSEQFF. The CDR3 nucleotides are TGTGCCAGCAGTTCCCAGCGCCTGTCAGAGCAGTTCTTC.

This chain links TRBV15 with TRBJ1-5; 7 bases agree with TRBD1. The ends lost 2 bases at V and 6 bases at J; junction bases unmatched: 16. CDR3 length: 18 residues. Germline V gene lookup returns CDR1 LNHNV and CDR2 YYDKDF (reference sequence). Here the CDR3 reads CATSRPQGGEVLAQPQHF. CDR3 nucleotides: TGTGCCACCAGCAGACCCCAGGGGGGTGAGGTTTTGGCTCAGCCCCAGCATTTT.

The J gene is TRBJ1-1, the V gene TRBV6-5; D gene uncertain. This CDR3 spans 13 amino acids. Trimming took 4 bases from V and 2 from J, leaving 8 bases between them. Germline CDR1 MNHEY, CDR2 SVGAGI. This chain's CDR3 is CASSFTVNTEAFF. CDR3 coding DNA: TGTGCCAGCAGTTTCACGGTAAACACTGAAGCTTTCTTT.

The V call is TRBV27, the J call TRBJ1-3; D is uncertain. This CDR3 region has 15 residues. The germline V gene has CDR1 MNHEY and CDR2 SMNVEV (reference sequence). The V end was cut by 3 bases, the J end by 0 bases, with 9 bases between. As DNA, the CDR3 is TGTGCCAGCAGTTTGACATATAACTCTGGAAACACCATATATTTT. Its translation: CASSLTYNSGNTIYF.

This clone appeared once. This sequence joins TRBV6-5 and TRBJ2-7, with D unclear. There are 13 residues in the CDR3. Trimming took 6 bases from V and 2 from J, leaving 11 bases between them. The germline gives CDR1 MNHEY, CDR2 SVGAGI. The chain's CDR3 is CASRDFRAYEQYF. For the CDR3, the DNA is TGTGCCAGCAGGGATTTTCGGGCCTACGAGCAGTACTTC.

For this clone: One end of the junction varies from germline; a read error may be responsible. V gene TRBV7-7 combines with J gene TRBJ2-1; 10 nucleotides line up with TRBD2. The CDR3 totals 18 residues. Germline CDR1 reads SSHAT; CDR2 reads FNYEAQ (reference sequence). Written as DNA, the CDR3 is TGTGCTAGCAGCCTAGGGGACTGCAAAGCGGGAGGGTTTGATGAGCAGTTCTTC. It encodes CASSLGDCKAGGFDEQFF.

The CDR3 nucleotides are TGTGCCAGCAGTGGACAGCCCGGAGCCTACGAGCAGTACTTC. Encoded protein: CASSGQPGAYEQYF. This chain connects TRBV2 to TRBJ2-7; TRBD1 might be the D (5 bases). The CDR3 has 14 amino acids. V was cut by 4 bases and J by 2 bases, with 12 bases left in between. Germline loops: CDR1 SNHLY, CDR2 FYNNEI.

The CDR3 loop is CSARTEDSYEQYF. The CDR3 DNA follows: TGCAGCGCCCGGACAGAGGATTCCTACGAGCAGTACTTC. The gene calls are TRBV29-1 and TRBJ2-7; D may be TRBD1 (6 bases). This CDR3 region has 13 residues. The germline V gene has CDR1 SQVTM and CDR2 ANQGSEA. V was shortened by 7 bases and J by 1 base, with 14 bases between the two germline ends.

This chain joins TRBV27 and TRBJ1-5, with D perhaps matching TRBD1 (5 bases). Germline lookup yields CDR1 MNHEY and CDR2 SMNVEV (reference sequence). This CDR3 comprises 15 residues. Trimming stripped 6 bases from V and 6 bases from J, with 18 bases between. As DNA, the CDR3 is TGTGCCAGCAGCTGGAAGCGGGGGACGGCTCAGCCCCAGCATTTT. It is translated as CASSWKRGTAQPQHF.

The rearrangement uses TRBV30 and TRBJ2-3, with 9 positions matching TRBD2. Per germline, CDR1 GTSNPN and CDR2 SVGIG (reference sequence). The CDR3 covers 17 residues. The V segment lost 4 bases and the J segment 2 bases; nucleotides outside the gene matches: 13. CDR3 nucleotide sequence: TGTGCCTGGACAATCGCGCAGCTAGCGGGACCCACAGATACGCAGTATTTT. It translates to CAWTIAQLAGPTDTQYF.

V is TRBV11-2 and J is TRBJ1-4; D is undetermined. The V end was cut by 2 bases, the J end by 5 bases, with 6 bases between. This CDR3 is 13 amino acids long. In germline, CDR1 is SGHAT, CDR2 FQNNGV. DNA for the CDR3: TGTGCCAGCAGCTTATTCGGGAATGAAAAACTGTTTTTT. Residues: CASSLFGNEKLFF.

The chain combines TRBV6-4 with TRBJ2-7; a weak D match, TRBD2 (5 bases). The CDR3 extends over 15 amino acids. The V end lost 3 bases, the J end lost 5 bases, and 17 bases lay between the germline ends. Per germline, CDR1 MRHNA and CDR2 SNTAGT. The CDR3 is CASSDEGRSSNEQYF. The CDR3 DNA reads as TGTGCCAGCAGTGATGAGGGCAGGAGTTCCAACGAGCAGTACTTC.

The chain recombines TRBV6-5 with TRBJ2-7; D not resolved. In germline, CDR1 is MNHEY, CDR2 SVGAGI. The CDR3 is 13 residues long. V was pared by 6 bases and J by 6 bases, with 15 bases between. The CDR3 reads CASRLIGSSEQYF. The CDR3 nucleotides read TGTGCCAGCAGACTGATAGGATCTAGCGAGCAGTACTTC.

This CDR3 is CASSQEQRETHEQFF. The CDR3 DNA is TGTGCCAGCAGCCAAGAACAGCGGGAGACGCATGAGCAGTTCTTC. The chain combines TRBV4-2 with TRBJ2-1, with TRBD2 matching over 8 bases. Germline CDR1 reads LGHNA; CDR2 reads YNFKEQ. After removal of 0 bases from V and 8 bases from J, the junction contained 6 bases not matched to a gene. The CDR3 length is 15 residues.

This chain connects TRBV21-1 to TRBJ2-3; the D call TRBD2 from the table was never checked on the DNA. TRBV21-1 is assigned pseudogene status. This CDR3 is built from 16 residues. CDR3 in DNA: TGTGCCAGCAGCAAGGCCCCCAGCGGCCACACAGATACGCAGTATTTT. It yields the protein CASSKAPSGHTDTQYF.

The chain employs TRBV6-1 and TRBJ2-1; 7 nucleotides line up with TRBD2. Trimming removed 4 bases from V and 0 bases from J; junction bases left unmatched: 9. From germline, CDR1 is MNHNS and CDR2 SASEGT. The CDR3 totals 17 residues. Here the CDR3 reads CASSALSSGNSYNEQFF. CDR3 nucleotide sequence: TGTGCCAGCAGTGCCCTTTCTAGCGGCAACTCCTACAATGAGCAGTTCTTC.

The CDR3 region has the DNA TGTGCCAGCAGTTTAAGGCTAGCGGGACCAGATACGCAGTATTTT. Encoded protein: CASSLRLAGPDTQYF. The V gene is TRBV27, the J gene TRBJ2-3, with 9 bases lining up with TRBD2. The CDR3 is 15 amino acids. Looked up from germline, CDR1 is MNHEY and CDR2 is SMNVEV (reference sequence). V trimming: 2 bases; J trimming: 4 bases; junction bases outside the gene matches: 4.

The chain joins TRBV11-2 to TRBJ1-1; 9 bases map to TRBD1. The length of the CDR3 is 17 residues. J lost 4 bases, V lost 5 bases, and 14 bases had no gene match. Germline V gene sequence: CDR1 SGHAT, CDR2 FQNNGV. CDR3 residues: CASSPGRDREGATEAFF. Here the CDR3 DNA reads TGTGCCAGCAGCCCAGGCCGGGACAGGGAAGGGGCCACTGAAGCTTTCTTT.

The chain couples TRBV4-1 to TRBJ2-2; D remains unclear. The germline V and J ends were trimmed by 2 bases and 5 bases, with 9 bases remaining between them. Germline loops: CDR1 MGHRA, CDR2 YSYEKL. The CDR3 covers 14 residues. The CDR3 DNA reads TGCGCCAGCAGCCAATCCCTCGCGACCGGGGAGCTGTTTTTT. Its translation is CASSQSLATGELFF.

This clone was observed a single time. CDR3 amino acids: CASSPPGLGIPYEQYF. In nucleotides, the CDR3 is TGTGCCAGCAGTCCTCCGGGACTAGGGATCCCCTACGAGCAGTACTTC. The chain uses TRBV27 and TRBJ2-7; TRBD2 matches 8 bases. The junction had 11 bases not matched to a gene; V was cut back by 5 bases and J by 2 bases. CDR1 MNHEY and CDR2 SMNVEV come from the germline V gene (reference sequence). This CDR3 comprises 16 residues.

This chain links TRBV4-1 with TRBJ2-5; 7 bases map to TRBD2. CDR1 and CDR2 (germline): MGHRA, YSYEKL. This CDR3 has 19 amino acids. Losses at the gene ends were 2 bases for V and 5 bases for J; bases not matched to a gene: 20. The CDR3 coding sequence is TGCGCCAGCAGCCAACCCCGAGGTGGCGGGAGTGGTCTGGTGGAGACCCAGTACTTC. It yields the protein CASSQPRGGGSGLVETQYF.

The chain joins TRBV14 to TRBJ2-1; 10 positions agree with TRBD2. The ends lost 10 bases at V and 10 bases at J; junction bases unmatched: 22. Germline V gene sequence: CDR1 SGHDN, CDR2 FVKESK. The CDR3 covers 17 residues. DNA for the CDR3: TGTGCCACCGACCCCTGGGGAGCGGGAGGGCCCGACCCGGAGCAGTTCTTC. Protein sequence: CATDPWGAGGPDPEQFF.

This clone was picked up one time. One end of the junction does not line up with germline, which may come from a read error. Other nucleotide sequences from this sample produce the same CDR3. The chain joins TRBV7-7 to TRBJ2-5, with D possibly being TRBD2 (5 bases). Germline values: CDR1 SSHAT, CDR2 FNYEAQ (reference sequence). The CDR3 extends over 18 amino acids. This CDR3 reads CASSLSPWWRREKETQYF. The CDR3 DNA reads TGTGCTAGCAGCTTAAGTCCTTGGTGGAGACGGGAAAAAGAGACCCAGTACTTC.

This chain joins TRBV19 and TRBJ2-6; D is possibly TRBD2 (5 bases). In germline, CDR1 is LNHDA, CDR2 SQIVND (reference sequence). The CDR3 extends over 17 amino acids. V lost 7 bases and J lost 0, with 16 bases in between. The CDR3 region has the DNA TGTGCCAGTAAGCAACGGGGTTTTTTCTCTGGGGCCAACGTCCTGACTTTC. Its translation: CASKQRGFFSGANVLTF.